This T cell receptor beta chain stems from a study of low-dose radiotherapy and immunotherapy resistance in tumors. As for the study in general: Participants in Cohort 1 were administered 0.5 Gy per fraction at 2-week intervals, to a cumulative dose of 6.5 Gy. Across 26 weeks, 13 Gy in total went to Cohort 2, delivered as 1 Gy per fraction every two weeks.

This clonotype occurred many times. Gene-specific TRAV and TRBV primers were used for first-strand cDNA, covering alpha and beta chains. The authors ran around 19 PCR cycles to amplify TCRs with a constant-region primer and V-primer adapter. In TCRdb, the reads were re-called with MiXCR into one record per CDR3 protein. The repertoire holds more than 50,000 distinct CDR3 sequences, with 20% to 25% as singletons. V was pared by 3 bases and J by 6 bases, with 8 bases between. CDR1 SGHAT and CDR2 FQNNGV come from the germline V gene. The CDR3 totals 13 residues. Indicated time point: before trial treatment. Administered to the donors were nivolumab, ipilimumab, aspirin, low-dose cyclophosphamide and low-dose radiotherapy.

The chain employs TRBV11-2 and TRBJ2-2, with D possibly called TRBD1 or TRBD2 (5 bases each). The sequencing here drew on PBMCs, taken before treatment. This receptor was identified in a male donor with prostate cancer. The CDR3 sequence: CASSLGVAGELFF. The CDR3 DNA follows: TGTGCCAGCAGCTTGGGGGTTGCCGGGGAGCTGTTTTTT.